This TCR beta chain came from a study of shared clonotypes between healthy human individuals. Broader study findings: Represented diversity (both genetic and exposure-history) was limited by the small number of donors. Among several donors, approximately 5% of naive CD4 clonotypes were found in common. As a rule, naive subsets had a larger estimated richness than memory subsets.

Naive CD4+ cells were CD45RA-selected; the remaining cells were memory. Concerning this clone: The target antigen is unknown.

The CDR3 length is 13 residues. Germline CDR1 reads SGHTA; CDR2 reads FQGNSA. Trimming shortened V by 5 bases and J by 6 bases, and 13 bases separated the two germline ends. The data were produced by immunoSEQ multiplex PCR, yet TCRdb's version contains in-frame clones alone and is incomplete. The table records about a million clones, approximately 80% of them present only once. V and J are TRBV7-2 and TRBJ1-1, with D possibly TRBD1 on 5 matching bases. The source of this sequence is a man between 18 and 35 years old in good health. Some clones in this sample may be carry-over from other donors' samples. Sequencing was carried out using memory CD4+ T cells from PBMCs. Subset denoted: CD45RA-negative fraction. This CDR3 reads CASSLRRGAEAFF. Here the CDR3 DNA reads TGTGCCAGCAGCCTTCGGAGGGGTGCTGAAGCTTTCTTT.